The 21 T cell receptor beta chains in this list originate from one sample, sequenced in a study. TCRdb called the RT-PCR reads again in MiXCR, with one record for every CDR3 protein. Among more than 550,000 distinct CDR3 sequences listed, 14% were seen once. Sequencing was carried out using memory CD4+ T cells from blood. Receptors were obtained from a female donor in good health, serving as a healthy control.

This clonotype was seen many times. V is TRBV12-3 or TRBV12-4 and J is TRBJ2-7; 8 bases match TRBD2. The CDR3 extends over 16 amino acids. V dropped 6 bases and J dropped 6; count of bases not matched to a gene: 16. CDR3 region: CASSPGLGKSVGEQYF. CDR3 DNA: TGTGCCAGCAGCCCGGGACTAGGGAAATCGGTCGGCGAGCAGTACTTC.

This clonotype was recorded many times. The chain combines TRBV5-1 with TRBJ1-2; D unclear. Germline values: CDR1 SGHRS, CDR2 YFSETQ. The CDR3 sequence is 12 residues long. The V end was cut by 4 bases, the J end by 8 bases, with 12 bases between. DNA of the CDR3: TGCGCCAGCAGCACCGAAGGTGCGGGCTACACCTTC. It yields the protein CASSTEGAGYTF.

This clonotype showed up many times. The chain combines TRBV20-1 with TRBJ2-6; the D call may be TRBD1 or TRBD2 (5 bases each). The CDR3 extends over 18 amino acids. V was cut by 5 bases and J by 0 bases, with 20 bases left in between. CDR1 is DFQATT, CDR2 SNEGSKA, per germline (reference sequence). CDR3 nucleotides: TGCAGTGCTCCCCCCGACCGGGGACCTAGCTCTGGGGCCAACGTCCTGACTTTC. Its protein product is CSAPPDRGPSSGANVLTF.

This clonotype has a handful of counts. V and J are TRBV20-1 and TRBJ2-5, with D hard to call. The CDR3 length is 14 residues. The germline V gene has CDR1 DFQATT and CDR2 SNEGSKA (reference sequence). V was shortened by 6 bases and J by 5 bases, with 19 bases between the two germline ends. The CDR3 DNA reads as TGCAGTGCCGTGGACGGGCTCGTGGGGGAGACCCAGTACTTC. Translation: CSAVDGLVGETQYF.

This clonotype was detected many times. This sequence joins TRBV29-1 and TRBJ2-3; 7 nucleotides line up with TRBD2. This CDR3 region has 14 residues. Losses at the gene ends were 4 bases for V and 4 bases for J; bases not matched to a gene: 8. In germline, CDR1 is SQVTM, CDR2 ANQGSEA. The CDR3 sequence: CSVVRGGGADTQYF. The CDR3 DNA sequence: TGCAGCGTTGTGCGCGGGGGAGGGGCAGATACGCAGTATTTT.

Regarding this clonotype: This is likely a read error, given that the CDR3 carries no conserved phenylalanine or tryptophan at its end. The chain couples TRBV18 to TRBJ2-4, with D possibly matching TRBD1 (6 bases). This CDR3 is built from 16 residues. V was shortened by 3 bases and J by 4 bases, with 16 bases between the two germline ends. From germline, CDR1 is KGHSH and CDR2 LQKENI. The CDR3 loop is CASSPGTNPIKNIQYL. The CDR3, as DNA: TGTGCCAGCTCACCCGGGACAAACCCGATTAAAAACATTCAGTACCTC.

In this sample, this clonotype turned up many times. The gene calls are TRBV7-7 and TRBJ2-2; TRBD1 might be the D (6 bases). Germline CDR1 and CDR2: SSHAT and FNYEAQ (reference sequence). The V end lost 5 bases, the J end lost 4 bases, and 11 bases lay between the germline ends. The CDR3 covers 14 residues. This chain's CDR3 is CASSPRTVTGELFF. CDR3 coding DNA: TGTGCCAGCAGCCCCCGGACAGTCACCGGGGAGCTGTTTTTT.

Only a few counts were recorded for this clonotype. The genes are TRBV6-5 and TRBJ1-6; D perhaps matches TRBD1 (6 bases). Germline V gene lookup returns CDR1 MNHEY and CDR2 SVGAGI. V lost 2 bases and J 7 bases, leaving 24 bases between the germline ends. The CDR3 contains 19 residues. Here the CDR3 reads CASSYARGQSGGRNSPLHF. As DNA, the CDR3 is TGTGCCAGCAGTTACGCCCGAGGACAGAGCGGGGGGCGAAATTCACCCCTCCACTTT.

J is TRBJ1-2 and V is TRBV12-3 or TRBV12-4; 7 positions match TRBD1. The CDR3 totals 15 residues. Losses at the gene ends were 1 base for V and 4 bases for J; bases not matched to a gene: 6. CDR3 sequence (DNA): TGTGCCAGCAGTTTAGGGGGGACAGCTTTCTATGGCTACACCTTC. It codes for CASSLGGTAFYGYTF.

This sequence joins TRBV9 and TRBJ2-3; 9 nucleotides match TRBD2. V shed 0 bases and J 5 bases; nucleotides not matched to a gene: 10. The CDR3 covers 17 residues. CDR1 is SGDLS and CDR2 is YYNGEE in the germline V gene. The CDR3 DNA reads TGTGCCAGCAGCGTAGAACTAGCGGGCTCTGGTAGAGATACGCAGTATTTT. Protein sequence: CASSVELAGSGRDTQYF.

This clonotype was detected many times. The chain uses TRBV6-5 and TRBJ1-2; D possibly corresponds to TRBD1 (6 bases). V was trimmed by 5 bases and J by 6 bases, leaving 16 bases between them. This CDR3 spans 14 amino acids. In germline, CDR1 is MNHEY, CDR2 SVGAGI. The CDR3 loop reads CASSPLGDIDGYTF. In DNA, the CDR3 is TGTGCCAGCAGTCCCCTGGGGGACATCGATGGCTACACCTTC.

The rearrangement uses TRBV6-2 or TRBV6-3 and TRBJ2-7; TRBD2 agrees at 13 bases. Unmatched junction bases numbered 10, after V lost 7 bases and J lost 4 bases. This CDR3 has 16 amino acids. Per the germline V gene, CDR1 is MNHEY and CDR2 is SVGEGT. In DNA, the CDR3 is TGTGCCAGCACCCTAGGACTAGCGGGAGTAGTATACGAGCAGTACTTC. Translation gives CASTLGLAGVVYEQYF.

The rearrangement joins TRBV5-1 to TRBJ1-1; D is undetermined. Trimming removed 5 bases at V and 7 bases at J, with 9 bases between. The CDR3 is made up of 11 amino acids. Germline V lookup: CDR1 SGHRS, CDR2 YFSETQ. DNA of the CDR3: TGCGCCAGCAGGGAGGACTTTGAAGCTTTCTTT. Translating gives CASREDFEAFF. The complete variable domain, with remaining parts taken from reference TRBV5-1 and TRBJ1-1, reads KAGVTQTPRYLIKTRGQQVTLSCSPISGHRSVSWYQQTPGQGLQFLFEYFSETQRNKGNFPGRFSGRQFSNSRSEMNVSTLELGDSALYLCASREDFEAFFGQGTRLTVV.

This chain uses TRBV3-1 with TRBJ1-2, with D hard to call. The CDR3 has 14 residues. In germline, CDR1 is LGHDT, CDR2 YNNKEL (reference sequence). V was trimmed by 0 bases and J by 1 base, leaving 6 bases between them. CDR3: CASSQDMGNYGYTF. The CDR3 DNA is TGTGCCAGCAGCCAAGATATGGGTAACTATGGCTACACCTTC.

This clonotype occurred many times. The chain recombines TRBV12-3 or TRBV12-4 with TRBJ2-1, with TRBD1 matching 10 bases. Germline trimming cut 9 bases from V and 2 bases from J; bases unmatched to any gene: 4. CDR3 length equals 14 residues. CDR3 DNA: TGTGCCAGTACCGGGACAGGGGCCTACAATGAGCAGTTCTTC. Protein product: CASTGTGAYNEQFF.

The CDR3 reads CASSLYYRGVTDTQYF. For the CDR3, the DNA is TGCGCCAGCAGCTTGTATTACAGGGGGGTAACAGATACGCAGTATTTT. J is TRBJ2-3 and V is TRBV5-1; 8 bases are a match to TRBD1. V was clipped by 1 base and J by 3 bases; unmatched bases: 7. Germline CDR1 SGHRS, CDR2 YFSETQ. This CDR3 has 16 amino acids.

This clonotype was observed a few times. The chain is built from TRBV7-8 and TRBJ1-5, with TRBD1 matching 9 bases. This CDR3 comprises 15 residues. CDR1 is SGHVS and CDR2 is FQNEAQ in the germline V gene. With V trimmed by 5 bases and J by 5 bases, 7 bases remained unmatched. The CDR3 DNA reads TGTGCCAGCAGCGGAGCTACAGGGGGCCATCAGCCCCAGCATTTT. This codes for CASSGATGGHQPQHF.

Ten or more counts support this clonotype. The chain carries TRBV5-1 and TRBJ2-1; 7 nucleotides align to TRBD1. The CDR3 length is 15 residues. Germline loops: CDR1 SGHRS, CDR2 YFSETQ. V lost 0 bases, J lost 5 bases, and 5 bases stayed unmatched. The CDR3 sequence: CASSLGPGQHNEQFF. CDR3 coding DNA: TGCGCCAGCAGCTTGGGACCGGGACAGCACAATGAGCAGTTCTTC.

The chain joins TRBV12-3 or TRBV12-4 to TRBJ2-5; a weak D match, TRBD1 (7 bases). The CDR3 is 15 amino acids. V was cut by 3 bases and J by 4 bases, with 15 bases left in between. CDR3 sequence reads: CASSFGRGAGETQYF. As DNA, the CDR3 is TGTGCCAGCAGTTTCGGCAGGGGGGCAGGAGAGACCCAGTACTTC.

V and J are TRBV27 and TRBJ1-1, with TRBD1 matching over 8 bases. CDR1 and CDR2 (germline): MNHEY, SMNVEV (reference sequence). V was clipped by 8 bases and J by 11 bases; unmatched bases: 16. CDR3 length equals 14 residues. The CDR3 loop is CASLKAVGQGKAFF. CDR3 DNA sequence: TGTGCCAGCCTAAAAGCGGTCGGACAGGGCAAGGCTTTCTTT.

This sequence joins TRBV7-3 and TRBJ2-5; D gene uncertain. Per germline, CDR1 SGHTA and CDR2 FQGTGA. The CDR3 is made up of 13 amino acids. V lost 5 bases to trimming and J lost 7 bases, with 14 bases between them. The CDR3 DNA follows: TGTGCCAGCAGCATCGACGGTCATGGGACCCAGTACTTC. This encodes CASSIDGHGTQYF.